The text below deals with one T cell receptor (beta chain). Its antigen is unknown. Healthy adults negative for HIV, lacking recent acute infections or vaccinations, served as donors. Into CD45RA+ naive and CD45RA-negative memory subsets, the CD4+ cells were split. The length of the CDR3 is 18 residues. The junction had 16 bases not matched to a gene; V was cut back by 4 bases and J by 7 bases. Germline V CDR1 and CDR2: SGDLS, YYNGEE. Method: immunoSEQ multiplex PCR; TCRdb's copy keeps in-frame clones and lacks some. The sample lists over a million clones; roughly 97% were seen once. These data originate in a study of shared clonotypes between healthy human individuals. Findings and caveats of the study: Sorted-subset samples were not fully sequenced, rarefaction indicated.

This chain links TRBV9 with TRBJ2-1; 11 positions match TRBD2. The source of this sequence is a young man in good health. Sequenced sample: naive CD4+ T cells sorted from blood. The subset is: CD45RA+ positively selected. Here the CDR3 reads CASSFRVNAGLADNEQFF. In DNA form, the CDR3 reads TGTGCCAGCAGCTTTAGAGTAAATGCGGGACTAGCGGATAATGAGCAGTTCTTC.